This TCR beta chain was captured by sequencing in a study of T cells in tuberculosis. The wider study: CD1B tetramers identified T cells specific for mycobacterial lipid GMM. Findings and limits, study-wide: Active tuberculosis cases were adults; controls were adolescents. Smaller distances to GMM-specific TCRs suggested their expansion in active tuberculosis. Smaller alpha distances in active tuberculosis partly reflected shorter CDR3-alpha lengths.

This clone was recorded only once. Antigen: not known. Germline V gene sequence: CDR1 SGHAT, CDR2 FQNNGV. Between the trimmed V and J ends, which lost 4 bases and 6 bases, there was a span of 15 bases. The CDR3 spans 14 residues. Measured with immunoSEQ multiplex PCR; TCRdb has only the in-frame clones, and not every one. The profile shows approximately 30,000 clones, roughly 97% of them singletons. Input material: PBMCs. This sequence was found in a donor under 30 with latent tuberculosis or without tuberculosis infection. The chain is built from TRBV11-2 and TRBJ1-2; D call uncertain. In DNA form, the CDR3 reads TGTGCCAGCAGCTCCGGGGTAAATCAGGATGGCTACACCTTC. Its translation is CASSSGVNQDGYTF.